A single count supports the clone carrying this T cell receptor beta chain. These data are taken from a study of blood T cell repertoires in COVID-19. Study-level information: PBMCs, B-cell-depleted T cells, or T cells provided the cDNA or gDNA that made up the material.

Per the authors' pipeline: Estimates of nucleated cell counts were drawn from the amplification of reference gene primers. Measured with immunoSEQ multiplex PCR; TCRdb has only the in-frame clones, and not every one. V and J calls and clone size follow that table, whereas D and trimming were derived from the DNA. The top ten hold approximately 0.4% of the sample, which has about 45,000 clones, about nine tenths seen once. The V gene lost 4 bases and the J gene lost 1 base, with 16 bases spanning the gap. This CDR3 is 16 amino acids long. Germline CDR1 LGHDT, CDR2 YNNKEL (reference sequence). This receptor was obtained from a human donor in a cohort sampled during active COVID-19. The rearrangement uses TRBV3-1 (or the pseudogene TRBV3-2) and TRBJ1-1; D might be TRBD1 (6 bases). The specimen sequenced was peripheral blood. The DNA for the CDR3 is TGTGCCAGCAGCCCCCGGGACAAAACCGGGAACACTGAAGCTTTCTTT. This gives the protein CASSPRDKTGNTEAFF.